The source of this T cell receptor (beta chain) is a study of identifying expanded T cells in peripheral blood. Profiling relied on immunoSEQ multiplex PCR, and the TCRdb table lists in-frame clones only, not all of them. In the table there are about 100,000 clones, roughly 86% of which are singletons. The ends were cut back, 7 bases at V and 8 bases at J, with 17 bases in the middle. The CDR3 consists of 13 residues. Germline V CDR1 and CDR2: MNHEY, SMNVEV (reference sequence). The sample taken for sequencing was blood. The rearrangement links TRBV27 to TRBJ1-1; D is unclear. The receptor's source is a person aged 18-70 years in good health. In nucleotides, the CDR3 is TGTGCCAGCACATGGATGGATGGCTTAGAAGCTTTCTTT. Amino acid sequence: CASTWMDGLEAFF.